The clone carrying this T cell receptor beta chain was recorded only once. Original handling: Reference gene primer amplification in the assay estimated nucleated cell counts. Only in-frame clones appear in the TCRdb table, and some are missing; sequencing was by immunoSEQ multiplex PCR. That table supplies the V and J calls and clone size; D and trimming were determined from the DNA. The sample consists of around 35,000 clones, around 87% of them appearing once. The CDR3 extends over 14 amino acids. Germline V gives CDR1 SEHNR, CDR2 FQNEAQ (reference sequence). V lost 5 bases, J lost 5 bases, and 7 bases stayed unmatched. The sample is drawn from a study of blood T cell repertoires in COVID-19. As for the study in general: Some COVID-19 samples were acute and others convalescent; all came from the United States, Italy and Spain. Nucleic acid was either cDNA or gDNA, and it came from T cells, B-cell-depleted T cells, or PBMCs.

The TCR comes from a human donor in a cohort sampled during active COVID-19. The sequenced sample consisted of peripheral blood. J is TRBJ2-3 and V is TRBV7-9, with 7 bases fitting TRBD1. The CDR3 protein is CASSLTGSGDTQYF. CDR3 DNA: TGTGCCAGCAGCCTGACAGGGTCTGGAGATACGCAGTATTTT.